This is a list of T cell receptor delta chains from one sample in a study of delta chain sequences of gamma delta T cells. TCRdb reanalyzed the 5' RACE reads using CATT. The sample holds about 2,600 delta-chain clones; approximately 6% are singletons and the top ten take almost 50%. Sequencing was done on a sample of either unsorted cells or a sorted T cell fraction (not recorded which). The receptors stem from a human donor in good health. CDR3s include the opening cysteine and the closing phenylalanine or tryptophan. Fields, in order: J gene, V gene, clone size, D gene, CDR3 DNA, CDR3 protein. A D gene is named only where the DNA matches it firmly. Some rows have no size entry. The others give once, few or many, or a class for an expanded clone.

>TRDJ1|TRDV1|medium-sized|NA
TGTGCTCTTGGGTCATACCGGGGGAGAGGGCCCCTGTACACCGATAAACTCATCTTT
CALGSYRGRGPLYTDKLIF
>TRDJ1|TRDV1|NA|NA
NA
CALGTTSYSYCACDMLPGAYTDKLIF
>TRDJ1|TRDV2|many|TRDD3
TGTGCCTGTGACACCGTTTCGAGACTGGGGGGCCATACCGATAAACTCATCTTT
CACDTVSRLGGHTDKLIF
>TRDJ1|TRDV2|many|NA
TGTGCCTGTGACACTATGGGTGGGTTCGGTAAACTCATCTTT
CACDTMGGFGKLIF
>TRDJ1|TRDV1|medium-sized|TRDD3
TGTGCTCTTGGGGAACTACGCCTTTCCGTAATGGGGATACTGGTCGATAAACTCATCTTT
CALGELRLSVMGILVDKLIF
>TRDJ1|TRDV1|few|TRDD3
TGTGCTCTTGGGGAATGTTATTCACCCCTCGCTACTGGGGGAGATATCCAAAAACTCATCTTT
CALGECYSPLATGGDIQKLIF
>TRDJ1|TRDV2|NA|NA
TGTGCCTGTGACACTCTACTGGGCTCCGGCGATAAACTCATCTTT
CACDTLLGSGDKLIF
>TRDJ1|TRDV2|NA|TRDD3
TGTGCCTGTGACACCCTATCTTTGGTGGGGGATAAGGAGGACGATAAACTCATCTTT
CACDTLSLVGDKEDDKLIF
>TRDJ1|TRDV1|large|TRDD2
TGTGCTCTTGGGGCAGGCTCTTTTCCTACCCAACACGGCACCGATAAACTCATCTTT
CALGAGSFPTQHGTDKLIF
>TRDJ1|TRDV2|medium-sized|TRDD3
TGTGCCTGTGACACCGTGGGTCTGGGGGACCAAGTGACTACCGATAAACTCATCTTT
CACDTVGLGDQVTTDKLIF
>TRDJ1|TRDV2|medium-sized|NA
TGTGCCTGTGACACCGTATCGGTAACCGGTGCTGGGGTCACCGATAAACTCATCTTT
CACDTVSVTGAGVTDKLIF
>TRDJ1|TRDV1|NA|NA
TGTGCTCTTGGGGAACTCCCTAACTACTTTCCCCCCTCCGTACCCGATAAACTCATCTTT
CALGELPNYFPPSVPDKLIF
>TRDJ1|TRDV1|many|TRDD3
TGTGCTCTTGGGGCGGCCCTTACTGGGGACAACACCGATAAACTCATCTTT
CALGAALTGDNTDKLIF
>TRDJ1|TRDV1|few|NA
TGTGCTCTTGGGGAATTTTCCTACGGTCCTGGGGACTACACCGATAAACTCATCTTT
CALGEFSYGPGDYTDKLIF
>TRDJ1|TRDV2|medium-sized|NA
TGTGCCTGTGACACGCTGGGGCCAGACACCGATAAACTCATCTTT
CACDTLGPDTDKLIF
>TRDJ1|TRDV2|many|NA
TGTGCCTGTGACTCCCTAACTGACTTCACCGATAAACTCATCTTT
CACDSLTDFTDKLIF
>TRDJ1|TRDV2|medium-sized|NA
TGTGCCTGTGACACACTATACGGGACCCACACCGATAAACTCATCTTT
CACDTLYGTHTDKLIF
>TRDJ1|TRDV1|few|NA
TGTGCTCTTGGGGTGACCTATAGAGATAAACTCATCTTT
CALGVTYRDKLIF
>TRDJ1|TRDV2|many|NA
TGTGCCTGTGACACGTTAAAAACTTATGGGGGGAGTCCTGCCCTCGAGACGGTGGGCACCGATAAACTCATCTTT
CACDTLKTYGGSPALETVGTDKLIF
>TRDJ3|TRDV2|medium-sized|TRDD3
TGTGCCTGTGACACCGTACTGGGGGCCCCCTGGGACACCCGACAGATGTTTTTC
CACDTVLGAPWDTRQMFF
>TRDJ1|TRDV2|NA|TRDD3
TGTGCCTGTGACTCCTTACTGGGGGACACCGATAAACTCATCTTT
CACDSLLGDTDKLIF
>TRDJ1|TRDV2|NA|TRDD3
TGTGCCTGTGACCTCCTGGGGGATACCAGGGAGTACACCGATAAACTCATCTTT
CACDLLGDTREYTDKLIF
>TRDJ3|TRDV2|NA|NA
TGTGCCTGCTCCGAAGTGGGGGACACCCGACAGATGTTTTTC
CACSEVGDTRQMFF
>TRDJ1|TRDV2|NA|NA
TGTGCCTGTGACACCGTGGGGGGGCTGCATTTC
CACDTVGGLHF
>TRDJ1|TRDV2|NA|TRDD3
TGTGCCTGTGACTCCTGGGGGTACACCGATAAACTCATCTTT
CACDSWGYTDKLIF
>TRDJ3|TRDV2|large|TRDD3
TGTGCCTGTGACACCCTACAAACTGGGGGACCCTGGGACACCCGACAGATGTTTTTC
CACDTLQTGGPWDTRQMFF
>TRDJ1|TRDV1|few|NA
TGTGCTCTTGGGGGATACGGTTTATCCGATAAACTCATCTTT
CALGGYGLSDKLIF